This T cell receptor (beta chain) was documented in a study of T-cell memory formation after mild COVID-19. Whole-study findings and limits: CD8+ contracting clones occupied EMRA, while CD4+ ones occupied mainly CM and EM.

MiXCR was run by TCRdb on the 5' RACE reads, yielding one entry per CDR3 protein. The sample has about 29,000 distinct CDR3 sequences, around 16% seen once. This clonotype was counted once. No antigen is known for it. V lost 7 bases, J lost 1 base, and 14 bases lay in between. CDR1 is SQVTM, CDR2 ANQGSEA, per germline. This CDR3 contains 13 residues. The chain combines TRBV29-1 with TRBJ2-7, with a possible D match to TRBD2 (6 bases). This TCR was recovered from an adult who had mild COVID-19 (a few samples of this study predate the infection). Cell type and time point are not known. The sample consisted of PBMCs or a T cell subset sorted from them (not recorded which). CDR3 nucleotides: TGCAGCGGTACACCGGGAGAGTCCTACGAGCAGTACTTC. Its translation is CSGTPGESYEQYF.